Presented here are 26 T cell receptor beta chains from one specimen sequenced in a study of response to subunit inactivated influenza vaccine. TCRdb re-analysed the RT-PCR reads in MiXCR, keeping a single row per CDR3 protein. The sample contains roughly 550,000 distinct CDR3 sequences, roughly 25% of which appear only once. The same data also went into a second study, on T cells expressing NK-cell markers. That publication notes: Scientists made TCR beta cDNA using 5'RACE template switching with UMIs.

The sample was CD4+ T cells sorted from PBMCs, taken 11 to 12 days after vaccination. These receptors were taken from a man in his forties or fifties who received an inactivated influenza vaccine.

This clonotype was seen repeatedly, ten times or more. V and J are TRBV7-2 and TRBJ2-3; either TRBD1 or TRBD2 may fit D (5 bases each). V was trimmed by 2 bases and J by 6 bases, leaving 9 bases between them. The germline V gene encodes CDR1 SGHTA and CDR2 FQGNSA. The CDR3 consists of 13 residues. CDR3 amino acids: CASSLSGGDTQYF. The DNA for the CDR3 is TGTGCCAGCAGCTTATCTGGGGGTGATACGCAGTATTTT.

Only a few counts were recorded for this clonotype. This sequence joins TRBV11-2 and TRBJ2-4, with 10 bases fitting TRBD2. Per the germline V gene, CDR1 is SGHAT and CDR2 is FQNNGV. The CDR3 has 18 amino acids. The J segment lost 0 bases and the V segment lost 5 bases, leaving 10 bases of the junction unmatched. DNA of the CDR3: TGTGCCAGCAGCCAACTAGCGGGAAAGGGAGGAGCCAAAAACATTCAGTACTTC. Amino acids: CASSQLAGKGGAKNIQYF.

DNA for the CDR3: TGTGCCAGCAGGTTAAGCTCCTACGAGCAGTACTTC. Protein sequence: CASRLSSYEQYF. V usage is TRBV28 and J usage is TRBJ2-7; D gene unclear. CDR1 and CDR2 (germline): MDHEN, SYDVKM. V was clipped by 6 bases and J by 0 bases, with 6 bases between them. This CDR3 comprises 12 residues.

The chain recombines TRBV5-1 with TRBJ2-3, with 11 bases fitting TRBD2. Germline V lookup: CDR1 SGHRS, CDR2 YFSETQ. The ends lost 3 bases at V and 2 bases at J; junction bases unmatched: 5. The length of the CDR3 is 16 residues. Here the CDR3 reads CASSWGTSGITDTQYF. DNA of the CDR3: TGCGCCAGCAGCTGGGGGACTAGCGGAATCACAGATACGCAGTATTTT.

The chain carries TRBV18 and TRBJ2-2; perhaps TRBD2 as D (6 bases). In germline, CDR1 is KGHSH, CDR2 LQKENI. V dropped 5 bases and J dropped 5 bases, with 15 bases sitting between them. This CDR3 spans 15 amino acids. CDR3 DNA sequence: TGTGCCAGCTCATGGCGGGATTCTGGGACCGGGGAGCTGTTTTTT. Its translation is CASSWRDSGTGELFF.

This clonotype was counted only a few times. The V call is TRBV25-1, the J call TRBJ1-1, with D maybe TRBD1 (5 bases). The CDR3 extends over 18 amino acids. Trimming shortened V by 2 bases and J by 0 bases, and 19 bases separated the two germline ends. CDR1 and CDR2 from the germline V gene are MGHDK and SYGVNS. In DNA, the CDR3 is TGTGCCAGCAGTGAAGGCTTCAGCCGGGGGTCCATGAACACTGAAGCTTTCTTT. Translation gives CASSEGFSRGSMNTEAFF.

This chain links TRBV7-9 with TRBJ2-3; D is possibly TRBD2 (6 bases). Per germline, CDR1 SEHNR and CDR2 FQNEAQ (reference sequence). The germline V and J ends were trimmed by 5 bases and 2 bases, with 17 bases remaining between them. The CDR3 totals 16 residues. The CDR3 is CASSRRGGISTDTQYF. The CDR3 bases are TGTGCCAGCAGCCGAAGGGGAGGCATATCCACAGATACGCAGTATTTT.

V usage is TRBV12-3 or TRBV12-4 and J usage is TRBJ2-1, with D perhaps given as TRBD1 or TRBD2 (5 bases each). This CDR3 contains 14 residues. V lost 6 bases and J lost 4, with 13 bases in between. DNA for the CDR3: TGTGCCAGCAGCCTCATGGGGGATTACAATGAGCAGTTCTTC. It translates to CASSLMGDYNEQFF.

This clonotype was seen only a few times. V usage is TRBV6-1 and J usage is TRBJ1-4; possibly TRBD1 for D (5 bases). Germline V gives CDR1 MNHNS, CDR2 SASEGT. The CDR3 has 14 residues. V was trimmed by 6 bases and J by 8 bases, leaving 16 bases between them. The CDR3, as DNA: TGTGCCAGCAGGTCAGGGCCGCGTGGGGAAAAACTGTTTTTT. This codes for CASRSGPRGEKLFF.

This clonotype was detected many times. CDR3 sequence (DNA): TGCGCCAGCAGTGTGGTTGGGGGCGGGAGAGCGGTCGAGCAGTACTTC. Translating it yields CASSVVGGGRAVEQYF. This chain joins TRBV10-2 and TRBJ2-7, with D perhaps TRBD2 (7 bases). Per the germline V gene, CDR1 is WSHSY and CDR2 is SAAADI. Trimming removed 4 bases from V and 6 bases from J, with 22 bases in between. This CDR3 is built from 16 residues.

This clonotype was detected only a few times. The chain joins TRBV3-1 to TRBJ2-2; D tentatively fits TRBD1 or TRBD2 (6 bases each). The CDR3 is 15 amino acids. Trimming left V 4 bases short and J 1 base short, with 10 bases between. The germline CDR1 and CDR2 sequences are LGHDT and YNNKEL (reference sequence). CDR3 nucleotide sequence: TGTGCCAGCAGCCGGAGGGGGTTGAACACCGGGGAGCTGTTTTTT. Residues: CASSRRGLNTGELFF.

This clonotype was picked up a small number of times. The V and J genes are TRBV5-1 and TRBJ1-6, with a possible D match to TRBD1 (6 bases). The CDR3 length is 16 residues. CDR1 is SGHRS, CDR2 YFSETQ, per germline. Trimming took 4 bases from V and 9 from J, leaving 20 bases between them. Here the CDR3 DNA reads TGCGCCAGCAGCCCCAGAATAACCCAGGGGAGTTCACCCCTCCACTTT. This gives the protein CASSPRITQGSSPLHF. Drawing the rest from reference TRBV5-1 and TRBJ1-6, the complete variable domain is KAGVTQTPRYLIKTRGQQVTLSCSPISGHRSVSWYQQTPGQGLQFLFEYFSETQRNKGNFPGRFSGRQFSNSRSEMNVSTLELGDSALYLCASSPRITQGSSPLHFGNGTRLTVT.

This clonotype was seen a handful of times. The chain combines TRBV20-1 with TRBJ2-6, with unresolved D. The CDR3 extends over 18 amino acids. Trimming took off 1 base at V and 0 bases at J, with 16 bases between the two ends. Germline loops: CDR1 DFQATT, CDR2 SNEGSKA (reference sequence). The CDR3 spells CSARVGIPLISGANVLTF. CDR3 DNA sequence: TGCAGTGCTAGAGTTGGGATACCCCTTATCTCTGGGGCCAACGTCCTGACTTTC.

The chain recombines TRBV20-1 with TRBJ2-1; TRBD2 matches at 9 bases. The CDR3 has 16 residues. V was pared by 3 bases and J by 4 bases, with 10 bases of the junction left unmatched. Looked up from germline, CDR1 is DFQATT and CDR2 is SNEGSKA (reference sequence). The CDR3 loop reads CSARDVVAGVYNEQFF. CDR3 DNA: TGCAGTGCTAGGGATGTAGTAGCGGGGGTGTACAATGAGCAGTTCTTC.

This chain connects TRBV7-2 to TRBJ2-2, with 8 bases that match TRBD2. This CDR3 contains 16 residues. V gave up 5 bases and J gave up 4 bases; unmatched junction bases: 9. Germline CDR1 reads SGHTA; CDR2 reads FQGNSA. This CDR3 reads CASSPRWSGGTGELFF. CDR3 nucleotides: TGTGCCAGCAGCCCGAGATGGAGCGGGGGCACCGGGGAGCTGTTTTTT.

This clonotype has only a few counts. The V gene is TRBV6-1, the J gene TRBJ1-5, with D perhaps matching TRBD1 (5 bases). Trimming left V 0 bases short and J 1 base short, with 22 bases between. Germline V gene lookup returns CDR1 MNHNS and CDR2 SASEGT. The CDR3 runs to 20 residues. CDR3 in DNA: TGTGCCAGCAGTGAAGCGGAAAGACAGACTGCCCTCTGGAGCAATCAGCCCCAGCATTTT. As protein: CASSEAERQTALWSNQPQHF.

The CDR3 DNA reads as TGCGCCAGCAGCAGAACGCCGGTCGGCACCGGGGAGCTGTTTTTT. Translated, it gives CASSRTPVGTGELFF. The chain joins TRBV5-1 to TRBJ2-2; D is ambiguous. With 4 bases removed from V and 4 bases from J, the gap between germline ends came to 14 bases. This CDR3 spans 15 amino acids. Germline-derived CDR1 and CDR2 are SGHRS and YFSETQ.

This clonotype appeared many times. The V and J genes are TRBV15 and TRBJ1-2; unclear D gene. Trimming shortened V by 0 bases and J by 5 bases, and 7 bases separated the two germline ends. This CDR3 contains 13 residues. Germline V gene data show CDR1 as LNHNV and CDR2 as YYDKDF (reference sequence). The CDR3: CATSREQLYGYTF. In nucleotides, the CDR3 is TGTGCCACCAGCAGAGAACAGTTATATGGCTACACCTTC.

This clonotype was counted between two and nine times. The rearrangement links TRBV20-1 to TRBJ2-3; D may match TRBD1 or TRBD2 (6 bases each). The ends were cut back, 3 bases at V and 1 base at J, with 14 bases in the middle. There are 15 residues in the CDR3. Germline V gene data show CDR1 as DFQATT and CDR2 as SNEGSKA (reference sequence). The CDR3 DNA is TGCAGTGCTAGGGGGGCGGGGTCTCGCACAGATACGCAGTATTTT. This codes for CSARGAGSRTDTQYF.

This clonotype was detected a few times. This sequence joins TRBV2 and TRBJ2-7, with 10 bases lining up with TRBD1. CDR1 SNHLY and CDR2 FYNNEI come from the germline V gene. This CDR3 comprises 16 residues. Unmatched junction bases numbered 8, after V lost 6 bases and J lost 0 bases. CDR3 residues: CASRPRTGGSSYEQYF. CDR3 bases: TGTGCCAGCAGGCCTCGGACAGGGGGAAGCTCCTACGAGCAGTACTTC.

The rearrangement uses TRBV10-3 and TRBJ2-2; possible D gene TRBD2, 6 bases. Trimming pared 10 bases from V and 2 bases from J, leaving 14 bases between. The germline V gene encodes CDR1 ENHRY and CDR2 SYGVKD. The CDR3 totals 14 residues. The CDR3 reads CATRREGNTGELFF. Written as DNA, the CDR3 is TGTGCCACCCGGAGGGAAGGAAACACCGGGGAGCTGTTTTTT.

This clonotype was recorded a few times. The gene calls are TRBV6-1 and TRBJ2-4, with D tentatively TRBD2 (5 bases). Per germline, CDR1 MNHNS and CDR2 SASEGT. Trimming took off 5 bases at V and 7 bases at J, with 18 bases between the two ends. The CDR3 runs to 15 residues. The CDR3 nucleotides read TGTGCCAGCAGTCAAGGAAGAGTTGGAGGCAACATTCAGTACTTC. Translation: CASSQGRVGGNIQYF.

The chain links TRBV14 to TRBJ1-1; D gene unclear. CDR1 and CDR2 (germline): SGHDN, FVKESK. This CDR3 region has 13 residues. Trimming removed 1 base from V and 9 bases from J, with 12 bases in between. The CDR3 loop reads CASSQVIFGQAFF. The CDR3 nucleotides read TGTGCCAGCAGCCAAGTCATTTTCGGACAAGCTTTCTTT.

V usage is TRBV6-1 and J usage is TRBJ2-7; 9 bases align to TRBD1. Germline V lookup: CDR1 MNHNS, CDR2 SASEGT. Unmatched junction bases numbered 7, after V lost 6 bases and J lost 7 bases. The CDR3 consists of 13 residues. For the CDR3, the DNA is TGTGCCAGCAGGACCACAGGGGGCAAAGAGCAGTACTTC. Its protein product is CASRTTGGKEQYF.

This sequence joins TRBV10-3 and TRBJ2-3; TRBD2 matches 10 bases. Trimming at V came to 5 bases and at J to 5 bases, leaving 10 bases not matched to a gene. CDR3 length: 16 amino acids. Germline CDR1 and CDR2: ENHRY and SYGVKD. The CDR3 DNA reads TGTGCCATCAGTCCCAATGGACTAGCGGCACAAGATACGCAGTATTTT. It is translated as CAISPNGLAAQDTQYF.

The table lists this clonotype with a few counts. The genes are TRBV6-1 and TRBJ2-1; the match to TRBD1 covers 10 bases. Germline V gene sequence: CDR1 MNHNS, CDR2 SASEGT. The CDR3 contains 16 residues. The junction had 8 bases not matched to a gene; V was cut back by 6 bases and J by 3 bases. The CDR3 loop reads CASRGTGALNYNEQFF. CDR3 DNA sequence: TGTGCCAGCAGGGGGACAGGGGCTCTAAACTACAATGAGCAGTTCTTC.